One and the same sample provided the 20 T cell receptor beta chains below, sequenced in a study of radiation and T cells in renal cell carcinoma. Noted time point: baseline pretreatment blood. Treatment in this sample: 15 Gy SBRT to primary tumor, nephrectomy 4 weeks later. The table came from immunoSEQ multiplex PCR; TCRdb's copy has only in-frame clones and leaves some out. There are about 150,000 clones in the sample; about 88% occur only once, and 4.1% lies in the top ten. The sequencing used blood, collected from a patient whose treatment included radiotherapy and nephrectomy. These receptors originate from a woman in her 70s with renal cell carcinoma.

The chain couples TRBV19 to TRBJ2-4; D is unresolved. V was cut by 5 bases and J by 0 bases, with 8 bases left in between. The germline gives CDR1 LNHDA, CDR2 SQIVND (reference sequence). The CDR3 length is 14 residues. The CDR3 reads CASSQDPAKNIQYF. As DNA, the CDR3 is TGTGCCAGTAGTCAGGATCCAGCCAAAAACATTCAGTACTTC. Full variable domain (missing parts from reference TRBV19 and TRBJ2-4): DGGITQSPKYLFRKEGQNVTLSCEQNLNHDAMYWYRQDPGQGLRLIYYSQIVNDFQKGDIAEGYSVSREKKESFPLTVTSAQKNPTAFYLCASSQDPAKNIQYFGAGTRLSVL.

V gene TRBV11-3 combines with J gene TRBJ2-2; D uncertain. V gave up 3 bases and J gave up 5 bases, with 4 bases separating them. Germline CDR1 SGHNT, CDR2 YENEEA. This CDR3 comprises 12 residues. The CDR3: CASSFRTGELFF. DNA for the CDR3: TGTGCCAGCAGCTTCCGTACCGGGGAGCTGTTTTTT. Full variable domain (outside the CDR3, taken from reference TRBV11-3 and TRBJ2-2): EAGVVQSPRYKIIEKKQPVAFWCNPISGHNTLYWYLQNLGQGPELLIRYENEEAVDDSQLPKDRFSAERLKGVDSTLKIQPAELGDSAVYLCASSFRTGELFFGEGSRLTVL.

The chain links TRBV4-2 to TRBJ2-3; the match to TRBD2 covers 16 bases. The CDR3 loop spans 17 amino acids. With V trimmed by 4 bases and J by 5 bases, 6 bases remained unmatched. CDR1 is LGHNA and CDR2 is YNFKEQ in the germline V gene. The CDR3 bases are TGTGCCAGCAGCCGCCCGGGACTAGCGGGGGGGAAAGATACGCAGTATTTT. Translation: CASSRPGLAGGKDTQYF.

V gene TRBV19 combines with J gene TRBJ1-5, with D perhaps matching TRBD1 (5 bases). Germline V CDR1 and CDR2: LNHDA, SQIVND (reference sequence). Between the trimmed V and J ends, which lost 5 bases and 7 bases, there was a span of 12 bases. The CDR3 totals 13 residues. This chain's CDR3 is CASSSRGQQPQHF. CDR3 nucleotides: TGTGCCAGTAGTTCCCGGGGCCAACAGCCCCAGCATTTT. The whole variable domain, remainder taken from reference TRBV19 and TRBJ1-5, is DGGITQSPKYLFRKEGQNVTLSCEQNLNHDAMYWYRQDPGQGLRLIYYSQIVNDFQKGDIAEGYSVSREKKESFPLTVTSAQKNPTAFYLCASSSRGQQPQHFGDGTRLSIL.

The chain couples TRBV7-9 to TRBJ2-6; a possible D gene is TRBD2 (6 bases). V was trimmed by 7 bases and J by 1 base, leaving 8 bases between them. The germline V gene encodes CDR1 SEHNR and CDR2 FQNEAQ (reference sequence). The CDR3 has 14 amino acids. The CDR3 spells CASTRGSGANVLTF. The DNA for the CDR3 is TGTGCCAGCACCCGGGGGTCTGGGGCCAACGTCCTGACTTTC.

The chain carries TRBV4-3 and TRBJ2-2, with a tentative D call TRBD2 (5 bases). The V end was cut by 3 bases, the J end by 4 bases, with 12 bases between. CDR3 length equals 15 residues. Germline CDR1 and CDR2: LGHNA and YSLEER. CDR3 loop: CASSHVIRGTGELFF. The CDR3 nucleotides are TGCGCCAGCAGCCACGTGATCCGGGGCACCGGGGAGCTGTTTTTT.

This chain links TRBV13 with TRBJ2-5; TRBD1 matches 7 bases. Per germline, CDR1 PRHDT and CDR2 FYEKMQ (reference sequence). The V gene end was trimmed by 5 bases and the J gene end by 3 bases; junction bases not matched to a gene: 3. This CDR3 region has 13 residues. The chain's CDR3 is CASSPQGEETQYF. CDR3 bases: TGTGCCAGCAGCCCCCAGGGGGAAGAGACCCAGTACTTC.

The chain's CDR3 is CASSLWQDPGDTQYF. The CDR3 region has the DNA TGCGCCAGCAGCTTGTGGCAGGACCCGGGGGATACGCAGTATTTT. J is TRBJ2-3 and V is TRBV5-1; a possible D gene is TRBD2 (5 bases). This CDR3 is 15 amino acids long. The V end was cut by 1 base, the J end by 6 bases, with 15 bases between. Per the germline V gene, CDR1 is SGHRS and CDR2 is YFSETQ.

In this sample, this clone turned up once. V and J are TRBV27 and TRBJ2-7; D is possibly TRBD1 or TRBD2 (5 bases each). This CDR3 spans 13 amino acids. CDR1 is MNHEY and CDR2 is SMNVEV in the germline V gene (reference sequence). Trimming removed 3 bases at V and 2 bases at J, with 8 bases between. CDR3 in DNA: TGTGCCAGCAGTTTGGTGGGGGCCTACGAGCAGTACTTC. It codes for CASSLVGAYEQYF.

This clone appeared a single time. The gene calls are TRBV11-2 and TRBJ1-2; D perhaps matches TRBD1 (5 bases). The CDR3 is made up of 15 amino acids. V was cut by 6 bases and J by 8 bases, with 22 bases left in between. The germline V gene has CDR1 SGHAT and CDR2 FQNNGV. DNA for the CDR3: TGTGCCAGCAGACTTATCGGGACCTCGGGTAGGGGCTACACCTTC. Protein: CASRLIGTSGRGYTF.

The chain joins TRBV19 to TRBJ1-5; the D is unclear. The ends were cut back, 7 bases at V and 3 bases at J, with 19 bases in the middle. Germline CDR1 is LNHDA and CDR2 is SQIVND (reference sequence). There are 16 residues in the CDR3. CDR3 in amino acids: CASKTGRVPLNQPQHF. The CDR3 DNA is TGTGCCAGTAAGACCGGAAGGGTACCTCTCAATCAGCCCCAGCATTTT.

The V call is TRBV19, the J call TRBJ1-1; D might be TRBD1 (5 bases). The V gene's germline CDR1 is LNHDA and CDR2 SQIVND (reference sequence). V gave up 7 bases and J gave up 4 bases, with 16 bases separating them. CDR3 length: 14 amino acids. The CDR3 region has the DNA TGTGCCAGTACTTCCCGGGGGGAAGGCACTGAAGCTTTCTTT. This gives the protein CASTSRGEGTEAFF.

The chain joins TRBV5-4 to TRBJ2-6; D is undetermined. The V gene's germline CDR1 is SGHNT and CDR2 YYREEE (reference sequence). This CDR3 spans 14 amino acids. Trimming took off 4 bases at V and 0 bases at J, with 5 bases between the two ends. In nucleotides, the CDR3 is TGTGCCAGCAGCCAAAGCTCTGGGGCCAACGTCCTGACTTTC. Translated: CASSQSSGANVLTF.

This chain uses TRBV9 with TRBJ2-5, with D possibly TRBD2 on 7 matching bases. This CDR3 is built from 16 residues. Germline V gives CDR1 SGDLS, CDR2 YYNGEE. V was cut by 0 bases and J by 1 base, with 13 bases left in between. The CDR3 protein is CASSVAGGRGQETQYF. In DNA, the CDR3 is TGTGCCAGCAGCGTAGCGGGGGGCCGGGGCCAAGAGACCCAGTACTTC.

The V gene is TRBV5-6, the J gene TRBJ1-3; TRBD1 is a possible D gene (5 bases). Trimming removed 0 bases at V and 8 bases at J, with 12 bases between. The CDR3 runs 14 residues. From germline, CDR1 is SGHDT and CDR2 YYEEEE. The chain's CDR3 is CASSLVWGGDTIYF. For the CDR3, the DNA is TGTGCCAGCAGCTTGGTATGGGGGGGAGACACCATATATTTT.

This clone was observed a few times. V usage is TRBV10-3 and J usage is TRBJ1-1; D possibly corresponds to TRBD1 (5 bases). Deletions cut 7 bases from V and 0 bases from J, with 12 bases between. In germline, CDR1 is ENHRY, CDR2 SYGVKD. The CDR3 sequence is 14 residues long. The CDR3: CAITGGRVNTEAFF. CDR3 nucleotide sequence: TGTGCCATCACAGGAGGCAGGGTGAACACTGAAGCTTTCTTT.

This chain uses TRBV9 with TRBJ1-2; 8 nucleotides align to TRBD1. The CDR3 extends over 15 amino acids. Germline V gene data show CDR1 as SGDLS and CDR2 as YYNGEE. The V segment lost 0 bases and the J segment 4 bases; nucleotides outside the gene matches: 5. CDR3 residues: CASSVGQGSTYGYTF. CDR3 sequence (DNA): TGTGCCAGCAGCGTAGGACAGGGGTCGACCTATGGCTACACCTTC.

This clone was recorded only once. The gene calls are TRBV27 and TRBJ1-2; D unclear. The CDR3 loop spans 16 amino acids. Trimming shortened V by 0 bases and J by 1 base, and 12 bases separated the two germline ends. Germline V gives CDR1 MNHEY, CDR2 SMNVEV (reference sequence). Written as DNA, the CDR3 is TGTGCCAGCAGTTTATCGAACCGCGACCTTAACTATGGCTACACCTTC. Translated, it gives CASSLSNRDLNYGYTF.

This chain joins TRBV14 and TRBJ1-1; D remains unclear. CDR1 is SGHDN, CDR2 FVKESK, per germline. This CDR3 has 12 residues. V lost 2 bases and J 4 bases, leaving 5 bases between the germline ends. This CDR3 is CASSQWGTEAFF. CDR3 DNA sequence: TGTGCCAGCAGCCAATGGGGCACTGAAGCTTTCTTT.

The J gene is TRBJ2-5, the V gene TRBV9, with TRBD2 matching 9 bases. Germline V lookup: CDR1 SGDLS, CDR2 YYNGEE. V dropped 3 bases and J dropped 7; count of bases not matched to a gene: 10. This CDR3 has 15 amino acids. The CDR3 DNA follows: TGTGCCAGCAGCGCGCTAGCGGGGACCTCGGGGACCCAGTACTTC. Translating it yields CASSALAGTSGTQYF.